Listed below are T cell receptor beta chains from one sample, sequenced in a study of shared clonotypes between healthy human individuals. Only in-frame clones appear in the TCRdb table, and some are missing; sequencing was by immunoSEQ multiplex PCR. In the table there are 950,000 to 1,100,000 clones, about 74% of which are singletons. Sample: memory CD4+ T cells sorted from blood. The receptors derive from a man aged 18 to 29 in good health. The CDR3 runs from the conserved cysteine through the conserved F or W. D genes are given only for firm matches. Where a row states a size, it is once, few, many or the class of an expanded clone; other rows omit it.

abundance,d_gene,v_gene,j_gene,CDR3aa,CDR3nt
.,.,TRBV5-1,TRBJ2-7,CASQTGRGSYEQYF,TGCGCCAGCCAGACAGGCAGGGGTAGTTACGAGCAGTACTTC
.,.,TRBV2,TRBJ2-1,CASSDFDFPRYNEQFF,TGTGCCAGCAGTGACTTCGACTTCCCCCGCTACAATGAGCAGTTCTTC
.,.,TRBV7-9,TRBJ2-7,CASSLGWSEVSDYEQYF,TGTGCCAGCAGCTTAGGTTGGAGCGAGGTCTCCGACTACGAGCAGTACTTC
.,TRBD1,TRBV15,TRBJ1-5,CATSRGQSNQPQHF,TGTGCCACCAGCAGGGGACAGTCAAATCAGCCCCAGCATTTT
.,.,TRBV9,TRBJ2-1,CASSRTGGTVFEQFF,TGTGCCAGCAGCAGGACAGGCGGGACGGTGTTTGAGCAGTTCTTC
.,TRBD1,TRBV5-4,TRBJ2-7,CASSFPGQEHYEQYF,TGTGCCAGCAGCTTTCCGGGACAGGAGCACTACGAGCAGTACTTC
once,.,TRBV7-6,TRBJ2-4,CATPTDDKNIQYF,TGTGCCACCCCGACGGATGACAAAAACATTCAGTACTTC
many,TRBD2,TRBV28,TRBJ2-7,CASSGGGSPYEQYF,TGTGCCAGCAGCGGGGGGGGTTCCCCTTACGAGCAGTACTTC
.,.,TRBV10-2,TRBJ2-7,CASSESGSSYEQYF,TGCGCCAGCAGTGAAAGCGGTAGCTCCTACGAGCAGTACTTC
.,.,TRBV9,TRBJ2-3,CASRSGDTQYF,TGTGCCAGCAGGTCTGGAGATACGCAGTATTTT
.,.,TRBV29-1,TRBJ2-1,CSVRRGGYNEQFF,TGCAGCGTTAGGAGGGGGGGTTACAATGAGCAGTTCTTC
few,TRBD2,TRBV4-1,TRBJ2-1,CASSQLYSGRRSNEQFF,TGCGCCAGCAGCCAACTATATAGCGGGAGGAGGAGCAATGAGCAGTTCTTC
once,.,TRBV11-3,TRBJ2-5,CASSLDGRGKETQYF,TGTGCCAGCAGCTTAGATGGGAGGGGGAAAGAGACCCAGTACTTC
.,.,TRBV5-4,TRBJ2-5,CASSLGSGLEETQYF,TGTGCCAGCAGCTTGGGCTCCGGGCTCGAAGAGACCCAGTACTTC
few,TRBD2,TRBV28,TRBJ2-1,CASSSYRLAGLYNEQFF,TGTGCCAGCAGTTCTTATCGACTAGCGGGATTGTACAATGAGCAGTTCTTC